The 8 T cell receptor beta chains below all came from one sample that was sequenced in a study of blood T cell repertoires in COVID-19. Clones were read by immunoSEQ multiplex PCR, and TCRdb kept only the in-frame ones, dropping some. The sample has tens of thousands of clones, under 95% seen once. The specimen sequenced was peripheral blood. These receptor sequences come from a man in his sixties or seventies with active COVID-19.

This chain joins TRBV28 and TRBJ2-2; a weak D match, TRBD1 (6 bases). Germline V gives CDR1 MDHEN, CDR2 SYDVKM. V lost 6 bases and J lost 0, with 11 bases in between. This CDR3 has 15 amino acids. In DNA form, the CDR3 reads TGTGCCAGCAGCTCACAGGGCGCGAACACCGGGGAGCTGTTTTTT. This sequence encodes CASSSQGANTGELFF. Combining the CDR3 with reference TRBV28 and TRBJ2-2 gives the whole variable domain DVKVTQSSRYLVKRTGEKVFLECVQDMDHENMFWYRQDPGLGLRLIYFSYDVKMKEKGDIPEGYSVSREKKERFSLILESASTNQTSMYLCASSSQGANTGELFFGEGSRLTVL.

This clone has just one count. The gene calls are TRBV19 and TRBJ2-7; tentatively, D is TRBD2 (6 bases). V was pared by 8 bases and J by 2 bases, with 7 bases between. The CDR3 loop spans 11 amino acids. Per germline, CDR1 LNHDA and CDR2 SQIVND (reference sequence). In DNA, the CDR3 is TGTGCCAGTGGGGAGGCCTACGAGCAGTACTTC. This translates into CASGEAYEQYF.

CDR3 nucleotide sequence: TGTGCCAGCAATCCGGGACAGAGACTCAACACAGATACGCAGTATTTT. Translation: CASNPGQRLNTDTQYF. The rearrangement links TRBV21-1 to TRBJ2-3; the table's D call TRBD1 went unverified against the DNA. TRBV21-1 is recorded as a pseudogene. This CDR3 region has 16 residues.

This rearrangement joins TRBV25-1 to TRBJ1-1, with 7 bases lining up with TRBD1. Germline V CDR1 and CDR2: MGHDK, SYGVNS. The CDR3 contains 13 residues. The J segment lost 1 base and the V segment lost 4 bases, leaving 0 bases of the junction unmatched. Written as DNA, the CDR3 is TGTGCCAGCAGTGGACAGGGGAACACTGAAGCTTTCTTT. Its protein is CASSGQGNTEAFF.

The chain is built from TRBV4-1 and TRBJ1-1, with 7 bases lining up with TRBD1. Germline CDR1 MGHRA, CDR2 YSYEKL. V was clipped by 4 bases and J by 1 base; unmatched bases: 9. CDR3 size: 16 residues. This CDR3 is CASSLTPQGENTEAFF. In DNA, the CDR3 is TGCGCCAGCAGCCTTACTCCCCAGGGGGAGAACACTGAAGCTTTCTTT.

This clone was observed once. The chain is built from TRBV11-2 and TRBJ2-2, with TRBD2 as a possible D gene (5 bases). Between the trimmed V and J ends, which lost 2 bases and 4 bases, there was a span of 11 bases. The length of the CDR3 is 15 residues. Looked up from germline, CDR1 is SGHAT and CDR2 is FQNNGV. CDR3 in DNA: TGTGCCAGCAGCTTAACGGGTGGGAGCACCGGGGAGCTGTTTTTT. The encoded protein is CASSLTGGSTGELFF.

The chain recombines TRBV7-6 with TRBJ2-3; D is ambiguous. The ends were cut back, 6 bases at V and 2 bases at J, with 3 bases in the middle. The CDR3 contains 11 residues. Germline V CDR1 and CDR2: SGHVS, FNYEAQ. The CDR3: CASRHTDTQYF. DNA of the CDR3: TGTGCCAGCAGACACACAGATACGCAGTATTTT.

The J gene is TRBJ2-7, the V gene TRBV11-2, with D possibly being TRBD1 (7 bases). The CDR3 covers 13 residues. Germline assignment: CDR1 SGHAT and CDR2 FQNNGV. The V end was cut by 5 bases, the J end by 5 bases, with 13 bases between. In DNA form, the CDR3 reads TGTGCCAGCAGCCCCCAGGGGGGAAACGAGCAGTACTTC. Its protein product is CASSPQGGNEQYF.